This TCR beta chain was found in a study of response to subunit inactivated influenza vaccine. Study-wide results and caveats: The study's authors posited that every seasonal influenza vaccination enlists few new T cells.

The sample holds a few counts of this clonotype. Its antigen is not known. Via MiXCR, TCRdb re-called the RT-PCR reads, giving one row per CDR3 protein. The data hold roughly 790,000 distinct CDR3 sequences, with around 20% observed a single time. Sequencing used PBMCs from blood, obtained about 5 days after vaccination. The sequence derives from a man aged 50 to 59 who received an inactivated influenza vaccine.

CDR3 loop: CSAAARGSSYNEQFF. The DNA of the CDR3 is TGCAGTGCCGCCGCACGGGGAAGCTCCTACAATGAGCAGTTCTTC. This chain connects TRBV20-1 to TRBJ2-1; perhaps TRBD2 as D (5 bases). The CDR3 loop spans 15 amino acids. V lost 6 bases and J 0 bases, leaving 15 bases between the germline ends. Germline V gene data show CDR1 as DFQATT and CDR2 as SNEGSKA (reference sequence).